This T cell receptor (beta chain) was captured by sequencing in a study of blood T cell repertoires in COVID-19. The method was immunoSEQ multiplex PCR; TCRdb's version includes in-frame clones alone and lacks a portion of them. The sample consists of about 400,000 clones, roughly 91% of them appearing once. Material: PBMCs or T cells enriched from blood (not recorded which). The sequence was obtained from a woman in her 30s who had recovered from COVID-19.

Written as DNA, the CDR3 is TGTGCCAGCAGCCAATTCAGGGGGCTCGGGGGTAACACTGAAGCTTTCTTT. Its protein product is CASSQFRGLGGNTEAFF. The chain recombines TRBV14 with TRBJ1-1; TRBD1 matches at 8 bases. Germline V gene sequence: CDR1 SGHDN, CDR2 FVKESK. The CDR3 consists of 17 residues. With V trimmed by 2 bases and J by 2 bases, 10 bases remained unmatched.